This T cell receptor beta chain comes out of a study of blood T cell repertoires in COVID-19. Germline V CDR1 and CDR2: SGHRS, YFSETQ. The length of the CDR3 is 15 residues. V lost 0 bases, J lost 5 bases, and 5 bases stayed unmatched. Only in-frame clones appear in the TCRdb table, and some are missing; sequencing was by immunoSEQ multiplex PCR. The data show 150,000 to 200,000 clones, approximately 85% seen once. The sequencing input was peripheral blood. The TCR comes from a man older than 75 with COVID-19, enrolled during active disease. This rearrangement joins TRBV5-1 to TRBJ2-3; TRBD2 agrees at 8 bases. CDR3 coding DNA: TGCGCCAGCAGCTTGGCCGGCGGGGGGCTAGATACGCAGTATTTT. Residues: CASSLAGGGLDTQYF.